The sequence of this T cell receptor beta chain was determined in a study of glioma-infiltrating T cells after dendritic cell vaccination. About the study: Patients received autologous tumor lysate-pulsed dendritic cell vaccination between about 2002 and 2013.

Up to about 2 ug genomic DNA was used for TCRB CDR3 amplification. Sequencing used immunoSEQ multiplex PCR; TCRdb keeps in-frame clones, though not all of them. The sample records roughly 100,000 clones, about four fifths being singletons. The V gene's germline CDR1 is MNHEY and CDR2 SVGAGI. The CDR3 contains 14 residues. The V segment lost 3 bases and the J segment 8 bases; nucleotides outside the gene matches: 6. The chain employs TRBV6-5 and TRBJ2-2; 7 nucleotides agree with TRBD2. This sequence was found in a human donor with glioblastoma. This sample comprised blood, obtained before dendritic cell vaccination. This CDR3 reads CASSYGGGSGELFF. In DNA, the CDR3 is TGTGCCAGCAGTTATGGGGGGGGATCAGGGGAGCTGTTTTTT.